This T cell receptor beta chain was profiled in a study of blood T cell repertoires in COVID-19. Study overall: PBMCs, B-cell-depleted T cells, or T cells provided the cDNA or gDNA that made up the material.

Germline V gene lookup returns CDR1 MGHRA and CDR2 YSYEKL. V lost 3 bases, J lost 5 bases, and 17 bases lay in between. The CDR3 is 15 residues long. Profiled with immunoSEQ multiplex PCR; TCRdb holds only in-frame clones, not every one. The profile shows over 130,000 clones, approximately 88% of them singletons. V gene TRBV4-1 combines with J gene TRBJ2-7; D may be TRBD2 (5 bases). The source is a human donor in a cohort sampled during active COVID-19. Sample: peripheral blood. CDR3 sequence reads: CASSHYGPDGDEQYF. CDR3 DNA: TGCGCCAGCAGCCATTACGGCCCCGACGGGGACGAGCAGTACTTC.